Sequencing of this T cell receptor (beta chain) was carried out in a study of blood T cells in healthy people across ages (dated by TCRdb to the mid-2010s). For the study in its entirety: In model experiments, template switching captured roughly one uniquely barcoded TCR beta cDNA molecule for every two T cells. Age-related changes in TCR beta repertoire diversity were measured in the study by deep sequencing normalized with unique cDNA molecular identifiers. The donors were split into four age groups: young (average about 15 years), middle-aged (roughly 40), aged (more than 60) and long-lived (about 82). To avoid experimental bias, donors of different ages were randomly spread across the sequencing lanes. Two additional independent replicas of 1 million unique cDNA reads from the same blood draw were analyzed for two donors (one aged 18 to 30 and one aged 80 or older). What the authors observed across the whole study: Since profiling was done on bulk unsorted PBMCs, naive and antigen-experienced compartments could not be conclusively compared. There was a strong correlation between observed TCR beta diversity and the percentage of naive T cells measured by flow cytometry. Total diversity estimates from one million sequenced T cells were considered lower bounds and underestimates. Observed TCR beta diversity per million T cells fell roughly linearly with age, and a significant reduction was already apparent by age approximately 41. Compared with the aged group, more naive CD4+ T cells, fewer expanded clones and increased TCR diversity were shown by the long-lived group, suggesting age selection. Because the CMV infection status of the donors was unknown, age-related changes in expanded clonotypes may potentially have been confounded.

The CDR3, cysteine through phenylalanine, is 11 amino acids long. Of the read, only the CDR3 DNA is kept; its 33 bases are in frame from base 1. V sheds 7 bases and J sheds 5 bases, leaving 8 bases between their ends. The germline V gene encodes CDR1 LGHDT and CDR2 YNNKEL (reference sequence). The donors were roughly 38 Caucasian individuals from Russia, aged roughly 6 to 100 years, who were systemically healthy. Each donor gave around 9.8 milliliters of peripheral blood, collected into EDTA-treated Vacutainer tubes. PBMCs were isolated by Ficoll-Paque density-gradient centrifugation, with at least 7 million obtained per sample. Total RNA was extracted from PBMCs with Trizol reagent, with at least 6 micrograms obtained per sample. For every donor, an aliquot of PBMCs went through flow cytometry to measure the percentages of naive CD45RAhigh/CD27high T cells. This clonotype was found many times. No cognate antigen has been identified for it. Qualities for individual bases were not recorded, and no much larger clone is one base off.

The library relied on 5' RACE. This sample was sequenced with an Illumina HiSeq 2500. The second PCR ran for about 7 to 11 cycles and used a J-beta primer mix along with a sample-barcoded 5' primer. A template-switch 5' adaptor carrying 12 random nucleotides introduced a unique molecular identifier onto each TCR beta cDNA molecule. Each sample yielded at least 2.5 million CDR3-containing paired-end reads. All of the RNA was converted into first-strand cDNA using the Mint cDNA synthesis kit, with a TRBC-specific oligonucleotide serving as the primer. Following uracil-DNA glycosylase treatment, all cDNA underwent a first 18-cycle PCR with the universal primers M1SS and BC2_uni_R. The study's own analysis went as follows. Each sample was normalized by randomly selecting 1 million high-quality reads, each carrying a distinct molecular identifier. Reads sharing molecular identifiers were discarded rather than binned into consensus sequences. CDR3 identification, clonotype clustering and error correction used MiTCR with a Q25 quality threshold and the strictest error-elimination algorithm. Lower-bound total TCR beta diversity was estimated with a nonparametric unseen species model using Euler transformation. TCRdb redid the processing of the public reads, applying fastp at Q25 and MiXCR, and retained in-frame beta chains. Identical CDR3 proteins give one entry, which carries the most common genes and DNA. These V and J calls derive from TCRdb rather than the authors' analysis. In all, the sample holds around 870,000 distinct CDR3 sequences, and 29% of those were seen once. Of the sample, 17% is held by the ten largest clones.

The sequenced sample was blood. The V and J genes are TRBV3-1 and TRBJ2-5; there is no confident call for the D gene. The clonotype comes from a woman of 80 years or more in good health. At the DNA level, the sequence is TGTGCCAGCACCAAAAGGGAGACCCAGTACTTC. Its translation is CASTKRETQYF.